The 11 T cell receptor beta chains below were found in one sample sequenced in a study of control samples from healthy donors and cancer patients. The method was immunoSEQ multiplex PCR; TCRdb's version includes in-frame clones alone and lacks a portion of them. The table lists some 98,000 clones, 65% to 85% of them singletons. The sample was PBMCs. The receptor source for this set is an older man with lung cancer.

Many counts were recorded for this clone. The V call is TRBV4-3, the J call TRBJ2-7; TRBD1 might be the D (5 bases). Germline V gene data show CDR1 as LGHNA and CDR2 as YSLEER. CDR3 length equals 14 residues. With 1 base removed from V and 3 bases from J, the gap between germline ends came to 10 bases. CDR3 nucleotide sequence: TGCGCCAGCAGCCAAGTTTACAGGCACTACGAGCAGTACTTC. Translating it yields CASSQVYRHYEQYF.

The chain is built from TRBV19 and TRBJ1-2, with a weak D call TRBD1 (5 bases). Between the trimmed V and J ends, which lost 6 bases and 7 bases, there was a span of 18 bases. The CDR3 spans 14 residues. Germline V lookup: CDR1 LNHDA, CDR2 SQIVND (reference sequence). The CDR3 coding sequence is TGTGCCAGTAGAGTTTTGGGGGGACTTCGTGGCTACACCTTC. It codes for CASRVLGGLRGYTF.

This clone appeared a single time. The genes are TRBV19 and TRBJ1-1; D possibly corresponds to TRBD1 (5 bases). The CDR3 runs to 16 residues. Trimming removed 0 bases from V and 4 bases from J, with 15 bases in between. In germline, CDR1 is LNHDA, CDR2 SQIVND (reference sequence). The CDR3, as DNA: TGTGCCAGTAGTATAGATATTGGGACGAGAATCACTGAAGCTTTCTTT. The encoded protein is CASSIDIGTRITEAFF.

The V and J genes are TRBV6-5 and TRBJ2-1; tentatively, D is TRBD2 (5 bases). The CDR3 extends over 10 amino acids. Germline loops: CDR1 MNHEY, CDR2 SVGAGI. The V end lost 6 bases, the J end lost 14 bases, and 11 bases lay between the germline ends. The CDR3 DNA reads as TGTGCCAGCAGGCTACAGAGGGAGTTCTTC. This sequence encodes CASRLQREFF.

The chain joins TRBV4-2 to TRBJ2-3, with 7 bases fitting TRBD2. CDR1 is LGHNA, CDR2 YNFKEQ, per germline. J lost 1 base, V lost 0 bases, and 1 base had no gene match. CDR3 length: 15 residues. In nucleotides, the CDR3 is TGTGCCAGCAGCCAAGACCGGGGGGGCACAGATACGCAGTATTTT. Amino acids: CASSQDRGGTDTQYF.

In DNA form, the CDR3 reads TGTGCCAGCAGCTTAGTACCCGGCGGGGGGGGAACAGATACGCAGTATTTT. Translation: CASSLVPGGGGTDTQYF. V usage is TRBV7-2 and J usage is TRBJ2-3; 9 bases align to TRBD2. Germline lookup yields CDR1 SGHTA and CDR2 FQGNSA. The CDR3 has 17 amino acids. The V gene end was trimmed by 1 base and the J gene end by 3 bases; junction bases not matched to a gene: 8.

The chain joins TRBV2 to TRBJ1-5, with 8 nucleotides matching TRBD1. The J segment lost 2 bases and the V segment lost 6 bases, leaving 0 bases of the junction unmatched. Germline V gene data show CDR1 as SNHLY and CDR2 as FYNNEI. The CDR3 loop spans 13 amino acids. CDR3 loop: CASRGQGNQPQHF. The CDR3, as DNA: TGTGCCAGCAGGGGACAGGGCAATCAGCCCCAGCATTTT.

The rearrangement joins TRBV28 to TRBJ2-7, with TRBD2 matching over 12 bases. The germline gives CDR1 MDHEN, CDR2 SYDVKM. The CDR3 is 15 amino acids. The junction had 7 bases not matched to a gene; V was cut back by 5 bases and J by 5 bases. The CDR3 protein is CASSPGTSGRNEQYF. The CDR3 nucleotides are TGTGCCAGCAGTCCCGGGACTAGCGGGCGGAACGAGCAGTACTTC.

This rearrangement joins TRBV11-2 to TRBJ2-1; D may correspond to TRBD1 or TRBD2 (5 bases each). Germline V CDR1 and CDR2: SGHAT, FQNNGV. V was trimmed by 6 bases and J by 2 bases, leaving 11 bases between them. CDR3 length: 14 residues. Here the CDR3 reads CASRSGTTYNEQFF. The CDR3 DNA is TGTGCCAGCAGATCCGGGACCACCTACAATGAGCAGTTCTTC. The whole variable domain, filled in from reference TRBV11-2 and TRBJ2-1, reads EAGVAQSPRYKIIEKRQSVAFWCNPISGHATLYWYQQILGQGPKLLIQFQNNGVVDDSQLPKDRFSAERLKGVDSTLKIQPAKLEDSAVYLCASRSGTTYNEQFFGPGTRLTVL.

The V and J genes are TRBV9 and TRBJ2-7, with D possibly being TRBD2 (5 bases). The CDR3 totals 14 residues. V lost 3 bases and J 2 bases, leaving 12 bases between the germline ends. Germline lookup yields CDR1 SGDLS and CDR2 YYNGEE. The DNA of the CDR3 is TGTGCCAGCAGCGCCTTCGACGGGACCTACGAGCAGTACTTC. Its translation: CASSAFDGTYEQYF.

This chain joins TRBV13 and TRBJ2-2; TRBD2 is a possible D gene (6 bases). This CDR3 is 13 amino acids long. Germline CDR1 and CDR2: PRHDT and FYEKMQ (reference sequence). The V gene lost 6 bases and the J gene lost 6 bases, with 11 bases spanning the gap. CDR3 nucleotide sequence: TGTGCCAGCAGGCCGCCGGGGGCCGGGGAGCTGTTTTTT. Its translation: CASRPPGAGELFF.